This TCR beta chain was sequenced in a study of a mutant IDH1 vaccine in newly diagnosed glioma. The overall study: Vaccination of patients was performed eight times, in weeks 1, 3, 5, 7, 11, 15, 19 and 23.

Note on this clone: Its antigen is as yet unknown.

The CDR3 consists of 17 residues. V lost 5 bases and J lost 0, with 18 bases in between. From germline, CDR1 is SGHNT and CDR2 YENEEA. The time point is: week 5, during vaccination. A 20-mer mutant IDH1 peptide at 300 ug was injected subcutaneously with topical imiquimod. Here immunoSEQ multiplex PCR was the method, and the copy in TCRdb shows in-frame clones only, minus some. The sample yields 30,000 to 35,000 clones, roughly 56% seen once. Sequencing used PBMCs, obtained from a glioma patient whose treatment included an IDH1 peptide vaccine. The chain is built from TRBV11-3 and TRBJ2-3; tentatively, D is TRBD1 or TRBD2 (5 bases each). The clonotype was recovered from a woman aged 18-35 years with glioma. For the CDR3, the DNA is TGTGCCAGCAGCAACCCTGGGACGGAGACTAGCACAGATACGCAGTATTTT. The encoded protein is CASSNPGTETSTDTQYF.